This T cell receptor beta chain was recovered during a study of blood T cells in healthy people across ages. Study observations and caveats: The study found more naive CD4+ cells and higher diversity in long-lived than aged donors.

Together with a sample-barcoded 5' primer, a J-beta primer mix was included in a second PCR lasting about 6 to 11 cycles. One entry per CDR3 protein, called by TCRdb with MiXCR from the 5' RACE reads. This sample has hundreds of thousands of distinct CDR3 sequences, with less than 40% found just once. Note on this clonotype: Its target is not known. The junction departs from germline at one end; a sequencing error may be responsible.

The donors, aged about 6 to 100, were healthy Caucasians from Russia. Germline lookup yields CDR1 SGHAT and CDR2 FQNNGV. The CDR3 length is 15 residues. This rearrangement joins TRBV11-2 to TRBJ2-1; unclear D gene. Sequencing used blood. The receptor was derived from a woman of 80 years or more in good health. CDR3 in amino acids: CASSPWDSPHPERFF. For the CDR3, the DNA is TGTGCCAGCAGCCCGTGGGATAGCCCCCACCCGGAGCGGTTCTTC.